The 29 T cell receptor beta chains presented below share a single source sample, sequenced in a study of blood T cell repertoires in COVID-19. Assay used: immunoSEQ multiplex PCR; TCRdb lists only in-frame clones, some missing. The sample contains a few hundred thousand clones, about 80% of which appear only once. Sequencing was performed on peripheral blood. The receptors here all came from a person aged 65 to 85 with COVID-19, enrolled during active disease.

The CDR3 DNA follows: TGTGCCAGCAGCTTGCAGGGGGTTGTTGGGAATGAGCAGTTCTTC. It specifies CASSLQGVVGNEQFF. The gene calls are TRBV5-4 and TRBJ2-1; the match to TRBD1 covers 7 bases. The CDR3 has 15 residues. Germline V gene sequence: CDR1 SGHNT, CDR2 YYREEE (reference sequence). The J segment lost 7 bases and the V segment lost 1 base, leaving 8 bases of the junction unmatched. Based on the CDR3 plus reference TRBV5-4 and TRBJ2-1, the full variable domain is ETGVTQSPTHLIKTRGQQVTLRCSSQSGHNTVSWYQQALGQGPQFIFQYYREEENGRGNFPPRFSGLQFPNYSSELNVNALELDDSALYLCASSLQGVVGNEQFFGPGTRLTVL.

This chain links TRBV12-3 or TRBV12-4 with TRBJ2-7; the D is unclear. Between the trimmed V and J ends, which lost 2 bases and 1 base, there was a span of 6 bases. The CDR3 is 13 amino acids. CDR3 nucleotide sequence: TGTGCCAGCAGTTTATATCAGTCCTACGAGCAGTACTTC. This translates into CASSLYQSYEQYF.

The chain uses TRBV5-1 and TRBJ1-4, with TRBD1 as a possible D gene (5 bases). Per the germline V gene, CDR1 is SGHRS and CDR2 is YFSETQ. V gave up 3 bases and J gave up 0 bases, with 6 bases separating them. The CDR3 loop spans 14 amino acids. The CDR3 bases are TGCGCCAGCAGCTCGGGGGCAACTAATGAAAAACTGTTTTTT. Amino acid sequence: CASSSGATNEKLFF.

The chain uses TRBV6-5 and TRBJ1-1; 7 nucleotides match TRBD1. The CDR3 length is 14 residues. Germline values: CDR1 MNHEY, CDR2 SVGAGI. The J segment lost 4 bases and the V segment lost 6 bases, leaving 8 bases of the junction unmatched. CDR3 residues: CASRLNRGPTEAFF. The CDR3 DNA reads TGTGCCAGCAGGTTAAACAGGGGACCCACTGAAGCTTTCTTT.

V and J are TRBV6-5 and TRBJ2-2; D is uncertain. Germline CDR1 is MNHEY and CDR2 is SVGAGI. The CDR3 runs to 12 residues. The germline V and J ends were trimmed by 4 bases and 5 bases, with 5 bases remaining between them. This CDR3 is CASSFLTGELFF. The CDR3 bases are TGTGCCAGCAGTTTTCTGACCGGGGAGCTGTTTTTT.

The chain links TRBV28 to TRBJ2-4, with 11 bases identical to TRBD2. CDR3 length equals 18 residues. V was clipped by 2 bases and J by 6 bases; unmatched bases: 12. Germline CDR1 is MDHEN and CDR2 is SYDVKM. The CDR3 sequence: CASSLTSGRGAIGNIQYF. Here the CDR3 DNA reads TGTGCCAGCAGTTTAACTAGCGGGAGAGGGGCTATAGGAAACATTCAGTACTTC.

The chain uses TRBV7-2 and TRBJ1-6; D remains ambiguous. Looked up from germline, CDR1 is SGHTA and CDR2 is FQGNSA. CDR3 size: 12 residues. V dropped 3 bases and J dropped 9 bases, with 6 bases sitting between them. This chain's CDR3 is CASSFPGSPLHF. The CDR3 DNA sequence: TGTGCCAGCAGCTTCCCGGGTTCACCCCTCCACTTT.

In this sample, this clone turned up once. The CDR3 region is CASTTAGGHQPQHF. The DNA of the CDR3 is TGTGCCAGTACCACGGCAGGGGGCCATCAGCCCCAGCATTTT. The chain joins TRBV6-5 to TRBJ1-5; 8 bases are a match to TRBD1. Germline CDR1 is MNHEY and CDR2 is SVGAGI. The CDR3 consists of 14 residues. Unmatched junction bases numbered 9, after V lost 9 bases and J lost 5 bases.

V usage is TRBV4-2 and J usage is TRBJ2-1, with D unresolved. Germline lookup yields CDR1 LGHNA and CDR2 YNFKEQ. The V end was cut by 0 bases, the J end by 9 bases, with 12 bases between. The length of the CDR3 is 14 residues. The CDR3 protein is CASSQDLIIFEQFF. The CDR3 nucleotides read TGTGCCAGCAGCCAAGATCTTATTATTTTTGAGCAGTTCTTC.

A few counts support this clone. The chain recombines TRBV6-2 or TRBV6-3 with TRBJ2-7, with no clear D. The CDR3 totals 13 residues. V gave up 2 bases and J gave up 0 bases, with 5 bases separating them. Per the germline V gene, CDR1 is MNHEY and CDR2 is SVGEGT. The CDR3 reads CASSYEFSYEQYF. CDR3 bases: TGTGCCAGCAGTTACGAGTTCTCCTACGAGCAGTACTTC.

V usage is TRBV7-9 and J usage is TRBJ1-1; D might be TRBD1 (6 bases). The CDR3 loop spans 19 amino acids. The V and J ends lost 5 bases and 1 base respectively, with 26 bases between them. The germline V gene has CDR1 SEHNR and CDR2 FQNEAQ (reference sequence). Here the CDR3 reads CASSKDSPRGEGRNTEAFF. Written as DNA, the CDR3 is TGTGCCAGCAGCAAGGACAGTCCGCGAGGCGAAGGTAGGAACACTGAAGCTTTCTTT.

The genes are TRBV27 and TRBJ1-6; D perhaps matches TRBD1 (5 bases). Trimming took 3 bases from V and 0 from J, leaving 12 bases between them. Germline loops: CDR1 MNHEY, CDR2 SMNVEV (reference sequence). The CDR3 has 17 residues. CDR3 DNA sequence: TGTGCCAGCAGTTTTCAGGGCAGGAGCTCCTATAATTCACCCCTCCACTTT. It specifies CASSFQGRSSYNSPLHF.

The rearrangement links TRBV7-2 to TRBJ1-2; D ambiguous. Trimming cost V 5 bases and J 5 bases, with 12 bases left between them. The CDR3 runs to 13 residues. Germline CDR1 is SGHTA and CDR2 is FQGNSA. The CDR3 DNA follows: TGTGCCAGCAGCACGTCCGGCGGGTATGGCTACACCTTC. Protein product: CASSTSGGYGYTF. Based on the CDR3 plus reference TRBV7-2 and TRBJ1-2, the full variable domain is GAGVSQSPSNKVTEKGKDVELRCDPISGHTALYWYRQSLGQGLEFLIYFQGNSAPDKSGLPSDRFSAERTGGSVSTLTIQRTQQEDSAVYLCASSTSGGYGYTFGSGTRLTVV.

The rearrangement links TRBV9 to TRBJ1-1; D perhaps matches TRBD1 (6 bases). The CDR3 contains 15 residues. V gave up 3 bases and J gave up 1 base, with 13 bases separating them. CDR1 is SGDLS and CDR2 is YYNGEE in the germline V gene. This chain's CDR3 is CASSANLQGNTEAFF. In DNA form, the CDR3 reads TGTGCCAGCAGCGCGAATTTACAGGGGAACACTGAAGCTTTCTTT.

This chain uses TRBV24-1 with TRBJ2-5; possible D gene TRBD2, 5 bases. The CDR3 consists of 16 residues. V gave up 3 bases and J gave up 1 base, with 14 bases separating them. Germline lookup yields CDR1 KGHDR and CDR2 SFDVKD. CDR3 sequence: CATSDAGGSPQETQYF. CDR3 DNA: TGTGCCACCAGTGATGCAGGTGGGAGCCCCCAAGAGACCCAGTACTTC.

The rearrangement links TRBV30 to TRBJ2-1, with D uncertain. V gave up 0 bases and J gave up 9 bases, with 12 bases separating them. The CDR3 has 13 amino acids. In germline, CDR1 is GTSNPN, CDR2 SVGIG (reference sequence). As DNA, the CDR3 is TGTGCCTGGAGTGTTAGTGGTTCGGGTGAGCAGTTCTTC. Protein: CAWSVSGSGEQFF.

The V call is TRBV2, the J call TRBJ2-5, with 9 bases aligning to TRBD1. CDR1 is SNHLY and CDR2 is FYNNEI in the germline V gene. This CDR3 is built from 14 residues. V shed 6 bases and J 2 bases; nucleotides not matched to a gene: 4. CDR3 region: CASSTDRGQETQYF. CDR3 nucleotide sequence: TGTGCCAGCAGCACCGACAGGGGGCAAGAGACCCAGTACTTC.

This clone was seen a few times. The chain joins TRBV7-9 to TRBJ1-6; possible D gene TRBD1, 5 bases. Trimming took 11 bases from V and 11 from J, leaving 22 bases between them. The CDR3 length is 14 residues. The V gene's germline CDR1 is SEHNR and CDR2 FQNEAQ (reference sequence). CDR3 coding DNA: TGTGCCTCTTCCCCAGGTTCCTTAGGGGCACCCCTCCACTTT. Amino acid sequence: CASSPGSLGAPLHF.

This chain connects TRBV2 to TRBJ2-7, with 8 bases identical to TRBD2. J was trimmed by 0 bases and V by 8 bases; bases with no gene match: 6. The CDR3 consists of 14 residues. Germline CDR1 and CDR2: SNHLY and FYNNEI. The CDR3 bases are TGTGCCAGCTTAAGGCTAGCGGGCTCCTACGAGCAGTACTTC. Translating gives CASLRLAGSYEQYF.

This rearrangement joins TRBV19 to TRBJ1-3, with D unclear. There are 16 residues in the CDR3. CDR1 LNHDA and CDR2 SQIVND come from the germline V gene (reference sequence). The V and J ends lost 5 bases and 0 bases respectively, with 14 bases between them. The CDR3 spells CASSQNPGNSGNTIYF. Here the CDR3 DNA reads TGTGCCAGTAGTCAGAACCCGGGGAACTCTGGAAACACCATATATTTT. Filled out from reference TRBV19 and TRBJ1-3, the complete variable domain reads DGGITQSPKYLFRKEGQNVTLSCEQNLNHDAMYWYRQDPGQGLRLIYYSQIVNDFQKGDIAEGYSVSREKKESFPLTVTSAQKNPTAFYLCASSQNPGNSGNTIYFGEGSWLTVV.

This rearrangement joins TRBV6-5 to TRBJ1-2; 8 nucleotides agree with TRBD1. With V trimmed by 4 bases and J by 6 bases, 7 bases remained unmatched. The CDR3 is 14 amino acids. CDR1 MNHEY and CDR2 SVGAGI come from the germline V gene. CDR3 amino acids: CASSSGQGRNGYTF. CDR3 DNA sequence: TGTGCCAGCAGTTCCGGACAGGGAAGAAATGGCTACACCTTC.

The DNA of the CDR3 is TGTGCCAGCAGCGCGGGACAGGGGACTCAGCCCCAGCATTTT. It yields the protein CASSAGQGTQPQHF. The chain recombines TRBV9 with TRBJ1-5, with TRBD1 identical over 10 bases. CDR1 SGDLS and CDR2 YYNGEE come from the germline V gene. The CDR3 runs 14 residues. V was pared by 3 bases and J by 6 bases, with 3 bases of the junction left unmatched.

J is TRBJ2-7 and V is TRBV27; 8 nucleotides align to TRBD1. The germline V gene encodes CDR1 MNHEY and CDR2 SMNVEV (reference sequence). V shed 6 bases, J shed 6 bases, and the junction held 10 bases outside the gene matches. This CDR3 spans 14 amino acids. In DNA, the CDR3 is TGTGCCAGCAGCAGAAGCGACAGGGGTTTCGAGCAGTACTTC. As protein: CASSRSDRGFEQYF.

CDR3 DNA sequence: TGTGCCACTTGGACAGGGACTGAAGCTTTCTTT. As protein: CATWTGTEAFF. The chain has TRBV28 and TRBJ1-1; 8 bases are a match to TRBD1. CDR1 and CDR2 from the germline V gene are MDHEN and SYDVKM. V trimming: 10 bases; J trimming: 5 bases; junction bases outside the gene matches: 3. The CDR3 spans 11 residues. Based on the CDR3 plus reference TRBV28 and TRBJ1-1, the full variable domain is DVKVTQSSRYLVKRTGEKVFLECVQDMDHENMFWYRQDPGLGLRLIYFSYDVKMKEKGDIPEGYSVSREKKERFSLILESASTNQTSMYLCATWTGTEAFFGQGTRLTVV.

The rearrangement links TRBV19 to TRBJ1-1; 8 bases align to TRBD1. The CDR3 is made up of 15 amino acids. CDR1 is LNHDA and CDR2 is SQIVND in the germline V gene (reference sequence). V trimming: 10 bases; J trimming: 4 bases; junction bases outside the gene matches: 14. CDR3 bases: TGTGCCACCTCCAAGACAGGGGTTTGGGGCACTGAAGCTTTCTTT. This codes for CATSKTGVWGTEAFF.

The V and J genes are TRBV4-1 and TRBJ2-5, with D tentatively TRBD1 (6 bases). Germline V lookup: CDR1 MGHRA, CDR2 YSYEKL. There are 17 residues in the CDR3. V was clipped by 0 bases and J by 5 bases, with 19 bases between them. The CDR3 sequence is CASSQEGVGAWRETQYF. CDR3 coding DNA: TGCGCCAGCAGCCAAGAGGGGGTGGGGGCCTGGCGGGAGACCCAGTACTTC.

This chain links TRBV2 with TRBJ2-6; D gene uncertain. CDR1 SNHLY and CDR2 FYNNEI come from the germline V gene. V shed 4 bases and J shed 0 bases, with 7 bases lying between them. The CDR3 length is 15 residues. The CDR3 sequence is CASSGGDSGANVLTF. In DNA form, the CDR3 reads TGTGCCAGCAGTGGAGGCGACTCTGGGGCCAACGTCCTGACTTTC.

The rearrangement links TRBV10-3 to TRBJ2-7, with TRBD2 matching 8 bases. V trimming: 6 bases; J trimming: 6 bases; junction bases outside the gene matches: 13. The CDR3 has 15 residues. The germline V gene has CDR1 ENHRY and CDR2 SYGVKD. DNA for the CDR3: TGTGCCATCAGAGAGAGGGTAGCGGGACTGGGCGAGCAGTACTTC. Protein sequence: CAIRERVAGLGEQYF.

V usage is TRBV14 and J usage is TRBJ2-5; 11 bases are shared with TRBD1. V trimming: 2 bases; J trimming: 0 bases; junction bases outside the gene matches: 5. This CDR3 is 17 amino acids long. Germline lookup yields CDR1 SGHDN and CDR2 FVKESK. The CDR3 coding sequence is TGTGCCAGCAGCCAACTAGGACAGGGGGCAAACCAAGAGACCCAGTACTTC. Amino acids: CASSQLGQGANQETQYF.